The TCR beta chain described here comes from a study of blood T cells in healthy people across ages. On this clonotype itself: Its antigen is unknown.

V lost 8 bases to trimming and J lost 0 bases, with 17 bases between them. Germline V gives CDR1 MNHEY, CDR2 SVGEGT. This CDR3 is built from 16 residues. Using a J-beta primer mix together with a sample-barcoded 5' primer, a second PCR was run for 7 to 11 cycles. Each CDR3 protein is one row after TCRdb ran MiXCR on the 5' RACE reads. This table has some 790,000 distinct CDR3 sequences, around 28% appearing once. The study's findings and limits: Compared with aged donors, long-lived donors showed fewer expanded clones, suggesting selection.

The source is a woman at least 80 years old in good health. The sequenced material came from blood. This chain joins TRBV6-2 or TRBV6-3 and TRBJ1-5; TRBD1 is a possible D gene (5 bases). CDR3 DNA: TGTGCCAGCTCCACCTCGACAGCCTCTAGCAATCAGCCCCAGCATTTT. Translated: CASSTSTASSNQPQHF.